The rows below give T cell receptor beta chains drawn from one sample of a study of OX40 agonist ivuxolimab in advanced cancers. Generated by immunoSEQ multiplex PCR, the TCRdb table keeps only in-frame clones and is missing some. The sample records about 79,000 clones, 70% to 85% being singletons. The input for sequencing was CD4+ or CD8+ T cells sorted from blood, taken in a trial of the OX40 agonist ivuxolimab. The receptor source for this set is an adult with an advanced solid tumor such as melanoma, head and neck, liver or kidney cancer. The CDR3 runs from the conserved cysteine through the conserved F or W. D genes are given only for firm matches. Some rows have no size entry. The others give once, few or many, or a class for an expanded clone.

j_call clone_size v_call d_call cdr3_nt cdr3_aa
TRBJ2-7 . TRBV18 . TGTGCCAGCTCACCGTCAGGGGTCGAGCAGTACTTC CASSPSGVEQYF
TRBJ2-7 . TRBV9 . TGTGCCAGCAGCGTATCCACTAGCACCGAGCAGTACTTC CASSVSTSTEQYF
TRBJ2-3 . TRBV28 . TGTGCCAGCAGCCTAGATTCACTAGGAGATACGCAGTATTTT CASSLDSLGDTQYF
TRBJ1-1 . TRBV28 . TGTGCCAGCAGTTTATTTCTGGTTAGGAACACTGAAGCTTTCTTT CASSLFLVRNTEAFF
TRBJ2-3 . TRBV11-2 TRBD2 TGTGCCAGCAGCTTGGGTTCTAGCGGGATAACAGATACGCAGTATTTT CASSLGSSGITDTQYF
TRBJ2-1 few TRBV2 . TGTGCCAGCAGTCAGGACCTAGGCGATGAGCAGTTCTTC CASSQDLGDEQFF
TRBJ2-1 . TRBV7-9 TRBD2 TGTGCCAGCAGCCCGAGAACGTACCGACTAGCGGGAGGAACTGAGCAGTTCTTC CASSPRTYRLAGGTEQFF
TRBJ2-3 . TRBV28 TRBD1 TGTGCCAGCAGTTTCGGGACAGGGGGCCCAGATACGCAGTATTTT CASSFGTGGPDTQYF
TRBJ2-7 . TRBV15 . TGTGCCACCAGCAGAGATTCGGGCCACGAGCAGTACTTC CATSRDSGHEQYF
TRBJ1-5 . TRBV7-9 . TGTGCCAGCAGCTCTGACTGGGGGCCCAATCAGCCCCAGCATTTT CASSSDWGPNQPQHF
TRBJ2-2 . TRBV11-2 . TGTGCCAGCAGCTGGGAGCCCGGGGAGCTGTTTTTT CASSWEPGELFF
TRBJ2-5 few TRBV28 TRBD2 TGTGCCAGCACCGGTCTCGGACTAGCGACTCAAGAGACCCAGTACTTC CASTGLGLATQETQYF